This T cell receptor beta chain was obtained from a study of blood T cells in healthy people across ages. Each sample used at least 6.5 million PBMCs. There are 14 residues in the CDR3. CDR1 MDHEN and CDR2 SYDVKM come from the germline V gene. The use of a sample-barcoded 5' primer and a J-beta primer mix characterized a second PCR of roughly 6 to 11 cycles. MiXCR, applied by TCRdb to the 5' RACE reads, yields one record per CDR3 protein. Of approximately 800,000 distinct CDR3 sequences listed, approximately 53% are singletons. Material for sequencing was blood. This chain uses TRBV28 with TRBJ2-4; 8 positions match TRBD1. Judging by the DNA end, TRBJ2-7 fits better; the J call may be wrong. The receptor's source is a man older than 75 in good health. The DNA for the CDR3 is TGTGCCAGCAGTTCAGGGGGCGGGTTGGACGAGCAGTACTTC. Amino acid sequence: CASSSGGGLDEQYF.